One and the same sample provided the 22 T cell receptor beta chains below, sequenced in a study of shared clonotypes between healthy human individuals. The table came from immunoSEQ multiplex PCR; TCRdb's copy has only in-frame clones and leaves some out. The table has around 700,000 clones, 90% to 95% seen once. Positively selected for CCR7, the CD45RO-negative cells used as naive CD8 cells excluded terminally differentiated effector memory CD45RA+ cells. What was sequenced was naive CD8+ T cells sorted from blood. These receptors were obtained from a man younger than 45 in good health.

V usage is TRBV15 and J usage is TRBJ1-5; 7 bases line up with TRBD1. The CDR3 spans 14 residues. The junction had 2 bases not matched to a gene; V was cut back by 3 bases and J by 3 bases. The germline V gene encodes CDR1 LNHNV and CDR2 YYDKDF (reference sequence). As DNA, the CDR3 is TGTGCCACCAGCAGGGGGACAGACAATCAGCCCCAGCATTTT. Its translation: CATSRGTDNQPQHF.

This chain's CDR3 is CASSQREGLGELFF. In nucleotides, the CDR3 is TGCGCCAGCAGCCAGAGGGAGGGACTAGGGGAGCTGTTTTTT. The chain joins TRBV4-1 to TRBJ2-2; 7 bases agree with TRBD2. With V trimmed by 3 bases and J by 8 bases, 6 bases remained unmatched. CDR1 MGHRA and CDR2 YSYEKL come from the germline V gene. This CDR3 has 14 residues.

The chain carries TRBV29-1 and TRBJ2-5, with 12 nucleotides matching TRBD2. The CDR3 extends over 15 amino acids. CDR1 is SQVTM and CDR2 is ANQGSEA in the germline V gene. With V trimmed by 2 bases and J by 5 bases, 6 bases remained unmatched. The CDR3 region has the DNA TGCAGCGTTGAACTAGCGGGAGGGCCTCGGGAGACCCAGTACTTC. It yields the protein CSVELAGGPRETQYF. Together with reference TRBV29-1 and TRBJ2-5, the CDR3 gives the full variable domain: SAVISQKPSRDICQRGTSLTIQCQVDSQVTMMFWYRQQPGQSLTLIATANQGSEATYESGFVIDKFPISRPNLTFSTLTVSNMSPEDSSIYLCSVELAGGPRETQYFGPGTRLLVL.

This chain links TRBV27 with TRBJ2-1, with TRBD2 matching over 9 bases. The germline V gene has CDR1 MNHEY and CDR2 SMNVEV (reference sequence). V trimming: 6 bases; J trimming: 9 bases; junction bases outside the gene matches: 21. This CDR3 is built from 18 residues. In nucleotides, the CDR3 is TGTGCCAGCAGCGAGGCCCCTAGCGGGGCCCTCCGAAATAGTGAGCAGTTCTTC. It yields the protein CASSEAPSGALRNSEQFF.

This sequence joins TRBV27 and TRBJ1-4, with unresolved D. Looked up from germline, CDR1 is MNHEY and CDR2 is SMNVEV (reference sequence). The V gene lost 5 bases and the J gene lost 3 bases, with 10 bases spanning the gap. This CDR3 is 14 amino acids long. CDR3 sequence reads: CASSGISSNEKLFF. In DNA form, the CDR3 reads TGTGCCAGCAGTGGAATATCTTCTAATGAAAAACTGTTTTTT.

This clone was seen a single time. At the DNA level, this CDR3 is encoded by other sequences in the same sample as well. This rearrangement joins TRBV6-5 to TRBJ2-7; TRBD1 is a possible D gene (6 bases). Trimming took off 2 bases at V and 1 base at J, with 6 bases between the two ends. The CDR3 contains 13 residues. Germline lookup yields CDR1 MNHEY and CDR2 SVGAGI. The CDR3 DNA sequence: TGTGCCAGCAGTTACGGGACATCCTACGAGCAGTACTTC. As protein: CASSYGTSYEQYF.

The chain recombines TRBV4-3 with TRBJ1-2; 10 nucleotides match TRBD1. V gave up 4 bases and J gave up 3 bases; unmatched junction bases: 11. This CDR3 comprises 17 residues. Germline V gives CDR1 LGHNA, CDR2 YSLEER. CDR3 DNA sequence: TGCGCCAGCAGCCCCGAACGACAGGGGGCTCCTCACTATGGCTACACCTTC. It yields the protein CASSPERQGAPHYGYTF.

This CDR3 reads CASSLFQVTKADTQYF. The DNA of the CDR3 is TGTGCCAGCAGTTTATTCCAGGTTACAAAAGCGGATACGCAGTATTTT. The chain links TRBV28 to TRBJ2-3; no definite D call. The CDR3 sequence is 16 residues long. In germline, CDR1 is MDHEN, CDR2 SYDVKM. V dropped 1 base and J dropped 6 bases, with 17 bases sitting between them.

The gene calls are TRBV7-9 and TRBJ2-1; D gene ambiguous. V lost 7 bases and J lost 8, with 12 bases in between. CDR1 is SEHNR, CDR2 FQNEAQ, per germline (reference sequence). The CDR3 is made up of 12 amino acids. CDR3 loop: CASTPKWDEQFF. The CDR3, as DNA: TGTGCCAGCACCCCGAAATGGGATGAGCAGTTCTTC.

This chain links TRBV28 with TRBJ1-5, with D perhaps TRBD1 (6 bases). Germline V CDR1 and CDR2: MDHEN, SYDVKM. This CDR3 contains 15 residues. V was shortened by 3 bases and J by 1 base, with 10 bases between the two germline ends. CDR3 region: CASSFKQGSNQPQHF. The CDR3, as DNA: TGTGCCAGCAGTTTTAAACAGGGCAGCAATCAGCCCCAGCATTTT.

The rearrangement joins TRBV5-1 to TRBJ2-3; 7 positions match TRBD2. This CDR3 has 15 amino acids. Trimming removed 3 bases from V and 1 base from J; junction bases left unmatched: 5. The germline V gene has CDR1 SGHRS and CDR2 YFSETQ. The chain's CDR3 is CASSWLAERTDTQYF. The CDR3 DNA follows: TGCGCCAGCAGCTGGCTAGCGGAGCGCACAGATACGCAGTATTTT.

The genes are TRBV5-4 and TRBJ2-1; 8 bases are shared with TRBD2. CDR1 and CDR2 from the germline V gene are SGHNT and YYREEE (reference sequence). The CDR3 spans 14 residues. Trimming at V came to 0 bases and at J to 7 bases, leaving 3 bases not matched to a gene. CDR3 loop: CASSLGGLANEQFF. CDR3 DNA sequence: TGTGCCAGCAGCTTGGGAGGACTAGCAAATGAGCAGTTCTTC.

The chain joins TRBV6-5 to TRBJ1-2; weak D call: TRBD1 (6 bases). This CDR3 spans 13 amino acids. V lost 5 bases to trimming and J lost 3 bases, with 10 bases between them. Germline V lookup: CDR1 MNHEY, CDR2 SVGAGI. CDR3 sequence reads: CASSEEGDYGYTF. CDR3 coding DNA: TGTGCCAGCAGTGAGGAGGGGGACTATGGCTACACCTTC.

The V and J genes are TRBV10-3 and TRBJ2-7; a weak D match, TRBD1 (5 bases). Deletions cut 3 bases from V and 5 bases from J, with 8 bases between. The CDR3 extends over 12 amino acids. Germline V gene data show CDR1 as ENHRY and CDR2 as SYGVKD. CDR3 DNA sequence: TGTGCCATCAGTGAAGGGGCGGACGAGCAGTACTTC. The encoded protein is CAISEGADEQYF.

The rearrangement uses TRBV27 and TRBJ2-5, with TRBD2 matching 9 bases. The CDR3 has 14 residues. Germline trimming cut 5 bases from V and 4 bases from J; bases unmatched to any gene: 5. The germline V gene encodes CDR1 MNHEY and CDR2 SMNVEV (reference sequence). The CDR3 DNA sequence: TGTGCCAGCAGTCCTAGAGCGGGAGGAGAGACCCAGTACTTC. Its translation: CASSPRAGGETQYF.

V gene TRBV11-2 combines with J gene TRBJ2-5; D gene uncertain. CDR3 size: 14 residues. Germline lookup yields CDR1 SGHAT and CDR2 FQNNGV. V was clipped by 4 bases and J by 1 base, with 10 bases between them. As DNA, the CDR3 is TGTGCCAGCAGCTCCACGGAATTCCAAGAGACCCAGTACTTC. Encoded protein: CASSSTEFQETQYF.

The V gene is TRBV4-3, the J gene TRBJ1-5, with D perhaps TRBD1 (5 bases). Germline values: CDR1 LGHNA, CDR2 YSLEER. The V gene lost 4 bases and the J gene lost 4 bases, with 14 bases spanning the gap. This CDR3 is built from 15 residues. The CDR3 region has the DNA TGCGCCAGCAGCCCCATTCTGGGGGGGAATCAGCCCCAGCATTTT. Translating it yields CASSPILGGNQPQHF.

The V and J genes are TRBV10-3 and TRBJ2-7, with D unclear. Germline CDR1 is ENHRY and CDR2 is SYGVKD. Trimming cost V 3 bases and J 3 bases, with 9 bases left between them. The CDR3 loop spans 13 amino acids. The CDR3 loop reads CAISDSSDYEQYF. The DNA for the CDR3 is TGTGCCATCAGTGATTCGTCGGACTACGAGCAGTACTTC.

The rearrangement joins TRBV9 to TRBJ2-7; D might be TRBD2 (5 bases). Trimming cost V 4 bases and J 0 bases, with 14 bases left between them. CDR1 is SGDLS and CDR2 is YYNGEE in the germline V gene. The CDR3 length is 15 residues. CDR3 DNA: TGTGCCAGCAGCACGGGCAGCGGTCCCTCCTACGAGCAGTACTTC. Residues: CASSTGSGPSYEQYF.

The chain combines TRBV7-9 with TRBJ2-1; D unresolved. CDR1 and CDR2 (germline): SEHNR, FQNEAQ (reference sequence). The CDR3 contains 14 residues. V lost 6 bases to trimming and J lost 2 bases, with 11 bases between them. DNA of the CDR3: TGTGCCAGCAGTTGGGCAGACACCTACAATGAGCAGTTCTTC. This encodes CASSWADTYNEQFF.

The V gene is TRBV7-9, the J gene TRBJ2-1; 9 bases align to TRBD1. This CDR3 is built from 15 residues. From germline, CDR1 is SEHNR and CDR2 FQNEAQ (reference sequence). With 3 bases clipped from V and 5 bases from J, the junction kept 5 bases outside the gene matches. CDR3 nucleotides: TGTGCCAGCAGCTTCGCACAGGGGGCTCACAATGAGCAGTTCTTC. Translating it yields CASSFAQGAHNEQFF.

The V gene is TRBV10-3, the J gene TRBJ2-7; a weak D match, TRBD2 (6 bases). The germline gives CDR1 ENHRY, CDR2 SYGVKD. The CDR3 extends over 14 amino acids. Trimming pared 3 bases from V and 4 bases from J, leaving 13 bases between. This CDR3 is CAISDAGKGYEQYF. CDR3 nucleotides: TGTGCCATCAGTGACGCGGGGAAAGGGTACGAGCAGTACTTC.